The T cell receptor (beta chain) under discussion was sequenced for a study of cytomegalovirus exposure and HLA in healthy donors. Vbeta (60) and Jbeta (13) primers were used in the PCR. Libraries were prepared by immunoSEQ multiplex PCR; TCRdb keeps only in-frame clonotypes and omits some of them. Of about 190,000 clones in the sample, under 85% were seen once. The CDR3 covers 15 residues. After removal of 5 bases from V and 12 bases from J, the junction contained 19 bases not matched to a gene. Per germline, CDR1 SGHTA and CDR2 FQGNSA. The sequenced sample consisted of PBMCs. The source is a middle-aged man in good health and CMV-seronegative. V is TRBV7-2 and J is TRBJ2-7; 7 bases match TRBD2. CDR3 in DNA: TGTGCCAGCAGCCCGGGGGGATCCAGGAACCTACGGCCGTACTTC. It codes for CASSPGGSRNLRPYF.